Detailed here is one T cell receptor (beta chain). This clone was detected once. There is no known antigen for this receptor. One base away there is no much larger clone; base qualities are not given. These data originate in a study of blood T cell repertoires in COVID-19 (dated by TCRdb to 2018 to 2020). Regarding the research as a whole: Collaborator samples came from the United States, Italy and Spain and covered acute and convalescent phases of COVID-19. The prospective study material was composed of cDNA or gDNA derived from T cells, B-cell-depleted T cells, or PBMCs. Subjects who had been exposed to COVID-19, were actively infected with it, or had recovered from it provided the deeply sampled blood TCRbeta repertoires that made up the dataset. A freely available public database, intended as a resource for researchers studying the immune response to SARS-CoV-2, is where the repertoires were released. Samples were obtained from the ongoing ImmuneRACE study (first 160 participants) and from 1,254 subjects provided by 6 global collaborators. The sample metadata nearly always contained a de-identified subject ID, COVID-19 status, age in years and sex. HLA class I and class II types, where available, came from metadata supplied by the sample provider rather than from assay-based typing.

What the research found in general, with its limitations: How much clinical and demographic metadata was included differed by source and by participant, and the metadata was provided uncurated.

Trimmed from V: 5 bases; trimmed from J: 3 bases; junction bases lacking a gene match: 8. Inclusive of the bounding cysteine and phenylalanine, the CDR3 is 16 residues long. The only DNA kept is the CDR3, 48 bases in frame from the first base. CDR1 and CDR2 were assigned from the germline V gene as SGHNT and YENEEA. The immunoSEQ Assay, a bias-controlled multiplex PCR, was used to amplify TCRbeta CDR3 regions from genomic DNA. In the paper's pipeline: The number of nucleated cells in each sample was estimated from the amplification of reference gene primers within the assay. To quantify the absolute abundance of each unique TCRbeta CDR3 rearrangement, sequence reads were collapsed and filtered. For each sample, productive Simpson clonality was calculated as the square root of Simpson's diversity index over productive rearrangements. This is the immuneACCESS table as TCRdb keeps it, with only in-frame sequences that have V and J called. A part of the clones is gone; compared with another copy, unresolved V genes explain less than half, and the rest is unexplained. Clone size and the V and J calls come from that table; the DNA yielded D and trimming. Recorded for this sample are some 100,000 clones; under 80% of them occurred a single time. About 2.7% of the sample lies in the top ten.

Collaborating institutions collected whole blood in K2EDTA tubes following their own protocols. Collaborator samples were shipped for TCRbeta analysis as frozen whole blood, isolated PBMCs, or DNA extracted from either sample type. This chain joins TRBV11-3 to TRBJ2-2; TRBD2 agrees with 8 junctional bases. The sequence was collected from a man in his fifties with acute or convalescent COVID-19. Sample: peripheral blood. The nucleotide sequence is TGTGCCAGCAGCCTACGAATAGCGGGATACACCGGGGAGCTGTTTTTT. The encoded protein is CASSLRIAGYTGELFF.